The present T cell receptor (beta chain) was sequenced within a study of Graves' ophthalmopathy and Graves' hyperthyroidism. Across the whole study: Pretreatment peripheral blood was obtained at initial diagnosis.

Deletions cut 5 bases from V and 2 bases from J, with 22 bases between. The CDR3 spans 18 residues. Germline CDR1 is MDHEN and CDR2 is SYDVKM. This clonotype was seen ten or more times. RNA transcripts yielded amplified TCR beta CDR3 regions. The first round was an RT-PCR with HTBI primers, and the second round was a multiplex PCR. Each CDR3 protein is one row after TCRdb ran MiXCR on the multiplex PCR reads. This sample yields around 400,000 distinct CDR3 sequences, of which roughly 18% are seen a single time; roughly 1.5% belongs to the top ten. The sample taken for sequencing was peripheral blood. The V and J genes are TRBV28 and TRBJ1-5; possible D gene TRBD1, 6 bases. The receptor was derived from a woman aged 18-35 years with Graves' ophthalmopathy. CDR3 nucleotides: TGTGCCAGCAGTAACTGGCCACAGGGTGTTAATGGCAATCAGCCCCAGCATTTT. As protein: CASSNWPQGVNGNQPQHF.